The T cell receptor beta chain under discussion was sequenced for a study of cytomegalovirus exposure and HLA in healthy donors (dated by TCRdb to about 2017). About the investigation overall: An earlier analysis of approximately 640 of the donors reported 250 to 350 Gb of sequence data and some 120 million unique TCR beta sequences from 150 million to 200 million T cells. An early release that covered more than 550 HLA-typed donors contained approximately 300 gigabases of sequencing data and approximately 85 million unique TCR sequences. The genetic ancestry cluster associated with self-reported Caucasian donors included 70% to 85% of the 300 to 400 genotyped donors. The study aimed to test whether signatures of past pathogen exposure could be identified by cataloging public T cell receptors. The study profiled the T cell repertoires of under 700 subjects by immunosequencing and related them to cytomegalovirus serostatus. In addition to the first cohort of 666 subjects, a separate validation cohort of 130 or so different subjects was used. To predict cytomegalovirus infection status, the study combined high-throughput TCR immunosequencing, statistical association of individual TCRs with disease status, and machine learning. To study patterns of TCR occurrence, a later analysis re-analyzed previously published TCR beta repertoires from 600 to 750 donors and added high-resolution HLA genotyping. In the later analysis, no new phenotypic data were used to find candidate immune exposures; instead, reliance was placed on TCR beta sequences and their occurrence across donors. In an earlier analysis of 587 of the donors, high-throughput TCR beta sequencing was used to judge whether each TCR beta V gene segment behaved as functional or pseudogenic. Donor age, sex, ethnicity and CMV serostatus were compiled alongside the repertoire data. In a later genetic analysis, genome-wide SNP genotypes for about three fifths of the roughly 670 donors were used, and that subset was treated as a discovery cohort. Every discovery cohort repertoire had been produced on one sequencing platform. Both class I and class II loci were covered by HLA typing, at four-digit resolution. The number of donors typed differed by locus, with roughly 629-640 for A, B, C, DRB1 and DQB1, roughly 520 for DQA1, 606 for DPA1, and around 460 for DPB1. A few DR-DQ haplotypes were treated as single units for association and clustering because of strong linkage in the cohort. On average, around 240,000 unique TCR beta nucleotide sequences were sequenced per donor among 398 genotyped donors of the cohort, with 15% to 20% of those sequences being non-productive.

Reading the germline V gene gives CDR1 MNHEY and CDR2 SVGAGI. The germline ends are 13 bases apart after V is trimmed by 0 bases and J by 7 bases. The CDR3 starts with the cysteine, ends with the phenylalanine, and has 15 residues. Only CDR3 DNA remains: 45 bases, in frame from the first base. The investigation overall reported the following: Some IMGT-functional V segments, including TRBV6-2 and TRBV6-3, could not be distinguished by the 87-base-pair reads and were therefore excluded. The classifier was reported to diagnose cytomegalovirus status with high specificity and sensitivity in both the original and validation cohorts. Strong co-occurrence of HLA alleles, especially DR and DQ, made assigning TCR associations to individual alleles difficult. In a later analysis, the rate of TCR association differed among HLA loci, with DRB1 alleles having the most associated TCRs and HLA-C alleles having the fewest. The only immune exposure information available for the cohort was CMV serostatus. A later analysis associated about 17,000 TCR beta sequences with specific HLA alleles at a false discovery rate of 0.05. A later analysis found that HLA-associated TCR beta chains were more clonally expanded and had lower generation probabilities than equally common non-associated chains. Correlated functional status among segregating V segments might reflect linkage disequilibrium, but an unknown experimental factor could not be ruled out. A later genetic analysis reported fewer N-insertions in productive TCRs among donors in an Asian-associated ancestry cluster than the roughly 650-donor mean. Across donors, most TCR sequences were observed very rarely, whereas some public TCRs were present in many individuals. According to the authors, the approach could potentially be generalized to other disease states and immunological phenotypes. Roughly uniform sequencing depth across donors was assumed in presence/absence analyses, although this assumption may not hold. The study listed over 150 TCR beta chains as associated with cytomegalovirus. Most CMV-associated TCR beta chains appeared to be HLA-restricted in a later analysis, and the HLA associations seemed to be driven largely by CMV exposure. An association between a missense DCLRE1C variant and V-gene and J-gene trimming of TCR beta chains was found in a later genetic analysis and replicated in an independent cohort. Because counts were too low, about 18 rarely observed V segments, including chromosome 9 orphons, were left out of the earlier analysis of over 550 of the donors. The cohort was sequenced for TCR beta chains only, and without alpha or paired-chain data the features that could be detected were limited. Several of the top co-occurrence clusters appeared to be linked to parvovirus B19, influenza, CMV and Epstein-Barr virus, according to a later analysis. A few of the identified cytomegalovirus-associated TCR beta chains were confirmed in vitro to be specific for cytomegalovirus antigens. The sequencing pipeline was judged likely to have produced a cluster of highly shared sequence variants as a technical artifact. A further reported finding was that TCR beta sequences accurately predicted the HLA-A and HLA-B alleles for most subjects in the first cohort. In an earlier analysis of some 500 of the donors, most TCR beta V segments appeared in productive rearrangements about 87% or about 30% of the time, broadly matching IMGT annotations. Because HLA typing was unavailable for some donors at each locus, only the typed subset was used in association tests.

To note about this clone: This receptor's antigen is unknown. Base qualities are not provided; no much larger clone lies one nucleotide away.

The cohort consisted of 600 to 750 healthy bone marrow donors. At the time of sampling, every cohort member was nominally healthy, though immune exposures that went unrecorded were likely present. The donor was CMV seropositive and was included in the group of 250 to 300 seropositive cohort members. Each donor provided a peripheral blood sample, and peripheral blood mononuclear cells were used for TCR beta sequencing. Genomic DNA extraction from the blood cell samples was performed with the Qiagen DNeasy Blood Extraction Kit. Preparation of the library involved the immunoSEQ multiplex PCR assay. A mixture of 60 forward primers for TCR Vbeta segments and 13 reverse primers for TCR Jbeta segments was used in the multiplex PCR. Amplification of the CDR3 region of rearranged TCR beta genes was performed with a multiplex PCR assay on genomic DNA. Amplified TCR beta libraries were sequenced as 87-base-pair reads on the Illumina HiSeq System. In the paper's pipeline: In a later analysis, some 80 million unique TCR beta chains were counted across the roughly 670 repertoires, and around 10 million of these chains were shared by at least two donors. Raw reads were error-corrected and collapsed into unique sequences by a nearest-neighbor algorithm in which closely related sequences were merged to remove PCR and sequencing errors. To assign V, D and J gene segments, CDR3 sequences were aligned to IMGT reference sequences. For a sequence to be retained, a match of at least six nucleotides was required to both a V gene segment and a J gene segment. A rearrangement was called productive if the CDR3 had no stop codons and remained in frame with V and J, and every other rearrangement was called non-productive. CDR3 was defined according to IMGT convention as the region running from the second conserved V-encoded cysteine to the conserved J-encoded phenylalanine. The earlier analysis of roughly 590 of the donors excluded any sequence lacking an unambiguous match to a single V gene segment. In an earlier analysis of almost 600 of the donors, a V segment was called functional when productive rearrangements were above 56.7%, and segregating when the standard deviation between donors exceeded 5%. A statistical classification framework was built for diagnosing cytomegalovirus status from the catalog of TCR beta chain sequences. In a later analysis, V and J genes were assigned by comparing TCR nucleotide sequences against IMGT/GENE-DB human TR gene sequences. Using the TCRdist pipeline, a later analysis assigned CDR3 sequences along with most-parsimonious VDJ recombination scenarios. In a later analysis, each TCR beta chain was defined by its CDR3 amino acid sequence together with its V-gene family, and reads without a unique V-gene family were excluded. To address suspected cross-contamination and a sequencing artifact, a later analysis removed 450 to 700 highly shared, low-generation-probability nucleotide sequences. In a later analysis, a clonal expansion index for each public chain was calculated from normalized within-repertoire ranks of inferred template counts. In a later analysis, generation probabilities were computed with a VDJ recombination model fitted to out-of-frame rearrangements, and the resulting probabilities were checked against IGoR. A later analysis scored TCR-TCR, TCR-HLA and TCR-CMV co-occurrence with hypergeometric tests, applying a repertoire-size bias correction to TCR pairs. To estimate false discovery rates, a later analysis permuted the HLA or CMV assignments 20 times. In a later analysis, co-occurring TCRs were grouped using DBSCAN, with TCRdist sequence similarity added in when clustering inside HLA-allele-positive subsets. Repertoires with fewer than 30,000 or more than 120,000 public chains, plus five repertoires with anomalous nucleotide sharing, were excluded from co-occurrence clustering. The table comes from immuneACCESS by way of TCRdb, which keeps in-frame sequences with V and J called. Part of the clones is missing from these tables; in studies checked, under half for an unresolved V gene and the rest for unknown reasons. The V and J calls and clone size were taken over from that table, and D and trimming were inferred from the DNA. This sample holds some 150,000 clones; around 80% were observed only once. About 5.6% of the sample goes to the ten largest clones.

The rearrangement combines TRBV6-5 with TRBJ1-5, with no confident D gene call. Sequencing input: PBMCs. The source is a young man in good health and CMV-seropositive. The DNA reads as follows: TGTGCCAGCAGTTACTCTTCCTGGGGAGGGCAGCCCCAGCATTTT. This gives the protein CASSYSSWGGQPQHF.